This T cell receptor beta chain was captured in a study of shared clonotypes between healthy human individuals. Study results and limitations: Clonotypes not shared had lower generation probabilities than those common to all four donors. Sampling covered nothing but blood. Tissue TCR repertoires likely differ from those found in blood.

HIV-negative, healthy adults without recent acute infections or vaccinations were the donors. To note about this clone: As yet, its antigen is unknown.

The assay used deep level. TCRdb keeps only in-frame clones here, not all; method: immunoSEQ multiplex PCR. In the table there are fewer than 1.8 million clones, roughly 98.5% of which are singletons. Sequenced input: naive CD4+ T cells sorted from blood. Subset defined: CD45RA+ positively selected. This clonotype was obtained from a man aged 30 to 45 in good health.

This CDR3 is CAISRTGRDTEAFF. In nucleotides, the CDR3 is TGTGCCATCAGTAGGACAGGGAGGGACACTGAAGCTTTCTTT. This chain links TRBV10-3 with TRBJ1-1; 8 nucleotides align to TRBD1. This CDR3 is 14 amino acids long. Germline CDR1 is ENHRY and CDR2 is SYGVKD. The V gene end was trimmed by 5 bases and the J gene end by 3 bases; junction bases not matched to a gene: 5.